This T cell receptor (beta chain) was obtained from a study of blood T cell repertoires in COVID-19 (dated by TCRdb to about 2020). With regard to the full study: The collaborator samples originated in the United States, Italy and Spain and spanned the acute and convalescent phases of COVID-19. The prospective study material was composed of cDNA or gDNA derived from T cells, B-cell-depleted T cells, or PBMCs. The dataset comprised deeply sampled blood TCRbeta repertoires from subjects exposed to, actively infected with, or recovered from COVID-19. The repertoires were released in a freely available public database intended as a resource for research on the immune response to SARS-CoV-2. The samples were drawn from two sources: the first 160 participants of the ongoing ImmuneRACE study, and over 950 subjects contributed by 6 global collaborators. A de-identified subject ID, COVID-19 status, age in years and sex were almost always included in the sample metadata. Where HLA class I and class II types were available, the types were taken from metadata supplied by the sample provider, not from assay-based typing. The paper as a whole reports these results and caveats: The amount of clinical and demographic metadata varied by source and participant and was provided uncurated.

In the prospective study, participants were about 18 to 100 years old, resided in fewer than 25 geographic areas of the United States, and were enrolled through a virtual design. To assign participants to cohorts, the prospective study relied on clinical history that participants themselves reported in a screening survey and a study questionnaire. Recovered participants in ImmuneRACE Cohort 3 were defined as having two consecutive negative NP/OP PCR tests, clearance from a healthcare professional, or resolution of symptoms. In the prospective study, whole blood, serum and a nasopharyngeal or oropharyngeal swab were collected from each participant by mobile phlebotomists. Prospective study participants could optionally give additional blood draws and questionnaires over a roughly 2-month period. Blood samples from the prospective study were shipped frozen or at room temperature prior to DNA extraction.

The CDR3 covers 14 residues, taking in both the cysteine and the phenylalanine. Only the CDR3 region is kept as DNA, spanning 42 bases read in frame from base 1. Compared with germline, V lacks 7 bases and J lacks 9 bases; bases without a gene match: 9. CDR1 and CDR2, per the germline V gene (reference sequence), are MNHEY and SMNVEV. TCRbeta CDR3 regions were amplified from genomic DNA using the immunoSEQ Assay, a bias-controlled multiplex PCR. The paper's processing steps were these. Within the assay, amplification of reference gene primers was used to estimate how many nucleated cells each sample contained. To quantify the absolute abundance of each unique TCRbeta CDR3 rearrangement, sequence reads were collapsed and filtered. For each sample, productive Simpson clonality was calculated as the square root of Simpson's diversity index over productive rearrangements. TCRdb retrieved this table from immuneACCESS and kept in-frame rearrangements only. Not all clones are present; in checked studies, unresolved V genes account for under half, and no reason is known for the remainder. The V and J calls and clone size were taken over from that table, and D and trimming were inferred from the DNA. The sample table holds over 110,000 clones, of which more than 75% were seen once. The ten largest clones represent around 11% of the sample.

As for this clone: No antigen is known for it. No base-level quality is on record; no much larger clone is a single base apart.

Recombination linked TRBV27 to TRBJ1-6; TRBD1 fits 7 bases in the junction. This sequence originates from a man between 60 and 75 years old who had recovered from COVID-19. Sequencing was performed on PBMCs or T cells enriched from blood (not recorded which). The CDR3 protein sequence reads: CASNRQGPPSPLHF. The sequenced DNA is TGTGCCAGCAACCGACAGGGCCCACCTTCACCCCTCCACTTT.